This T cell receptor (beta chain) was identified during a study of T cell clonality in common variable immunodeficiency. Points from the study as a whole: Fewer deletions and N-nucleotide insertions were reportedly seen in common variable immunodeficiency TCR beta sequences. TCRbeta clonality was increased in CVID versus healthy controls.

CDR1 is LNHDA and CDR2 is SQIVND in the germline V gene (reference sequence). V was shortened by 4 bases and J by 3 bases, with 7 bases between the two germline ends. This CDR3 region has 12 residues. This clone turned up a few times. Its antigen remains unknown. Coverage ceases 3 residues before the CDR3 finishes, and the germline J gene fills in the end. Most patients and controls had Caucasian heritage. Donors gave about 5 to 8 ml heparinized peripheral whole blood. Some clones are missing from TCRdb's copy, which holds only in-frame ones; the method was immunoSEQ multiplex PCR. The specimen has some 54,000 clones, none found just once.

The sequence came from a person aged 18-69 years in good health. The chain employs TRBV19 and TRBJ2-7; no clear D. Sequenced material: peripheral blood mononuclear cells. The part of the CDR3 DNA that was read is TGTGCCAGTAGTAGTGACTTCTACGAG. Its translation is CASSSDFYE. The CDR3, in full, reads CASSSDFYEQYF.